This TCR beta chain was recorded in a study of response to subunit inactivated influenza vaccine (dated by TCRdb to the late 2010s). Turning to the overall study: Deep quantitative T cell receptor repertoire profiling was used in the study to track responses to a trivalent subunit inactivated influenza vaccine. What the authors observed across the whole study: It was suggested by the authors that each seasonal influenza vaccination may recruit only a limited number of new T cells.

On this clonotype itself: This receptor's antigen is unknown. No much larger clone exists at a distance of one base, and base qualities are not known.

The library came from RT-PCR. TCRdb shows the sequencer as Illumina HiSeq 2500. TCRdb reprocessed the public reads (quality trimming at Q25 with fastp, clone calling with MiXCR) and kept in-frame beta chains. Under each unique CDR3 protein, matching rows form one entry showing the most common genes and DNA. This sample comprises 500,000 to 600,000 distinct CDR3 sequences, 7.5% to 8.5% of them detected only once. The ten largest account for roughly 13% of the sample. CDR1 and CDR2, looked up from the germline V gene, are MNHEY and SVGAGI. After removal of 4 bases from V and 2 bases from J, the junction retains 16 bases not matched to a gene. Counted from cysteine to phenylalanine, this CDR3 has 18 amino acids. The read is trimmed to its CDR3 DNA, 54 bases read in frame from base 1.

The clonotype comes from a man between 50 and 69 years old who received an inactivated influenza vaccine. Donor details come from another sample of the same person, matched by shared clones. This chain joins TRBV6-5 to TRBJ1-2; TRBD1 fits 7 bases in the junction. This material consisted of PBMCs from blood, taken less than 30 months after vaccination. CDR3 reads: CASSSLPGQPKKNYGYTF. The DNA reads TGTGCCAGCAGTTCCTTACCGGGACAGCCAAAGAAAAACTATGGCTACACCTTC.